A selection of T cell receptor beta chains follows, all from one sample in a study of T cell changes during pregnancy in multiple sclerosis. TCRdb's table, derived via immunoSEQ multiplex PCR, lists solely in-frame clones and lacks some. The sample includes about 40,000 clones, more than 90% seen only once; the top ten take 1.2%. The sample consisted of peripheral blood, taken before pregnancy. These receptors all stem from a female donor with multiple sclerosis, enrolled in a pregnancy study. Both conserved end residues are part of each CDR3. Each record gives: D gene, clone size, V gene, J gene, CDR3 DNA, CDR3 protein. A D gene is named only where the DNA matches it firmly. Clone size, where shown, is once, few, many, or a class for clones that have expanded.

>-|-|TRBV6-1|TRBJ2-5
TGTGCCAGCAGTGAAAGTCATTGGCTCCAAGAGACCCAGTACTTC
CASSESHWLQETQYF
>TRBD1|-|TRBV11-2|TRBJ1-2
TGTGCCAGCAGCGCCGGGACAGCTAACTATGGCTACACCTTC
CASSAGTANYGYTF
>TRBD1|-|TRBV30|TRBJ1-2
TGTGCCTGGAGTCCCGGACAGGGTGGGAACTATGGCTACACCTTC
CAWSPGQGGNYGYTF
>-|-|TRBV5-1|TRBJ2-7
TGCGCCAGCAGCTTGGGGTGGGACTCCCCTAACGAGCAGTACTTC
CASSLGWDSPNEQYF
>-|-|TRBV30|TRBJ1-2
TGTGCCTGGAGTGCAGGGGATTTGAGTGGCTACACCTTC
CAWSAGDLSGYTF
>-|-|TRBV18|TRBJ2-6
TGTGCCAGCTCCCCAATAGCACCGAACTCTGGGGCCAACGTCCTGACTTTC
CASSPIAPNSGANVLTF
>TRBD2|-|TRBV4-1|TRBJ2-3
TGCGCCAGCAGCCTCGGACTAGCGGGAGAGATCGATACGCAGTATTTT
CASSLGLAGEIDTQYF
>-|-|TRBV18|TRBJ1-1
TGTGCCAGCTCGTTAAGAGCCCTGTTGGACTCGGCTTTCTTT
CASSLRALLDSAFF
>TRBD2|-|TRBV6-5|TRBJ2-1
TGTGCCAGCAGCCCAAGGACTAGAAACAATGAGCAGTTCTTC
CASSPRTRNNEQFF
>-|once|TRBV7-6|TRBJ2-5
TGTGCCAGCAGCTTAGCGCAGGGGCCCGTGACCCAGTACTTC
CASSLAQGPVTQYF
>TRBD2|-|TRBV4-1|TRBJ2-3
TGCGCCAGCAGCCAAGGACCCTTAGCGGGAGGTAGAGATACGCAGTATTTT
CASSQGPLAGGRDTQYF
>-|-|TRBV10-1|TRBJ2-1
TGCGCCAGCAGTAGTACAGGGTGGAATGAGCAGTTCTTC
CASSSTGWNEQFF
>TRBD1|-|TRBV7-2|TRBJ1-1
TGTGCCAGCAGCTTAGTTCTAGGGGGCAACACTGAAGCTTTCTTT
CASSLVLGGNTEAFF
>TRBD2|-|TRBV7-2|TRBJ2-3
TGTGCCAGCAGCTCCCCTAGCGGGAACACAGATACGCAGTATTTT
CASSSPSGNTDTQYF
>TRBD2|-|TRBV4-2|TRBJ2-2
TGTGCCAGCAGCCTTGGGACTAGCGGGGCCATCACCGGGGAGCTGTTTTTT
CASSLGTSGAITGELFF
>TRBD2|-|TRBV18|TRBJ2-3
TGTGCCAGCTCACTCGGGACTAGCGGGACTATAGATACGCAGTATTTT
CASSLGTSGTIDTQYF
>-|-|TRBV5-4|TRBJ2-5
TGTGCCAGCAGCTTAGACAGTAGGAGAGAGCAGTACTTC
CASSLDSRREQYF
>-|-|TRBV7-9|TRBJ1-3
TGTGCCAGCAGCTTAGCGTTAAGGGGGTATGCGTCTGGAAACACCATATATTTT
CASSLALRGYASGNTIYF
>TRBD2|-|TRBV29-1|TRBJ2-2
TGCAGCGTCCGCGACCCGGGACTAGCGACCTGGGCGCGCACCGGGGAGCTGTTTTTT
CSVRDPGLATWARTGELFF
>-|-|TRBV5-1|TRBJ1-3
TGCGCCAGCAGCGGGGAGGGGTTGAGCTCTGGAAACACCATATATTTT
CASSGEGLSSGNTIYF
>-|-|TRBV27|TRBJ1-1
TGTGCCAGCAGTCTAGAGGTTAACACTGAAGCTTTCTTT
CASSLEVNTEAFF
>-|-|TRBV6-4|TRBJ2-7
TGTGCCAGCATGCGGACAGTCTTCTCCTACGAGCAGTACTTC
CASMRTVFSYEQYF
>TRBD1|-|TRBV18|TRBJ2-7
TGTGCCAGCTCACCAAGCCCGGACAGGGACGAGCAGTACTTC
CASSPSPDRDEQYF
>-|-|TRBV5-1|TRBJ1-2
TGCGCCAGCAGCTTGGGGGCGGGCTATGGCTACACCTTC
CASSLGAGYGYTF
>-|-|TRBV27|TRBJ1-2
TGTGCCAGCAGTTTAGTCCCTCCGCGACAGACCAACTATGGCTACACCTTC
CASSLVPPRQTNYGYTF
>TRBD2|-|TRBV2|TRBJ2-7
TGTGCCAGCAGTGACAGCGGGAGGGCCCTTTTCTACGAGCAGTACTTC
CASSDSGRALFYEQYF
>-|-|TRBV4-3|TRBJ1-4
TGCGCCAGCAGCCCACGGAGTAATGAAAAACTGTTTTTT
CASSPRSNEKLFF
>-|-|TRBV6-5|TRBJ2-2
TGTGCCAGCAGTGTCCTCGGCACCGGGGAGCTGTTTTTT
CASSVLGTGELFF